One T cell receptor beta chain is described in this entry. Its antigen is not known. Relative to the germline gene, one junction end is altered; a read error may explain this. This sample was taken from a study of CD8 T cells in ankylosing spondylitis. Germline V gene data show CDR1 as MNHEY and CDR2 as SVGEGT. This CDR3 is built from 11 residues. The study, taken as a whole, reports: Both synovial fluid and blood in reactive arthritis had previously been reported to carry some motif variants. Reported data indicate significant enrichment of disease-linked clones within matched ankylosing spondylitis synovial fluid. Among TCR beta sequences, a motif of roughly 8 highly homologous variants appeared characteristic of ankylosing spondylitis blood.

A quantitative 5'-RACE method, one with molecular barcodes, was used to make TCR beta libraries. A single record per CDR3 protein comes from TCRdb applying MiXCR to the 5' RACE reads. This sample has a few hundred thousand distinct CDR3 sequences, with over 8.5% found just once. The source of this sequence is a male donor with ankylosing spondylitis or in good health (not recorded which). The specimen sequenced was blood, either unsorted or a sorted T cell fraction (not recorded which). The rearrangement links TRBV6-2 or TRBV6-3 to TRBJ2-7, with 8 bases fitting TRBD2. CDR3 region: CASSHGRASSF. In DNA, the CDR3 is TGTGCCAGCAGTCACGGGAGGGCCAGTTCGTTC.